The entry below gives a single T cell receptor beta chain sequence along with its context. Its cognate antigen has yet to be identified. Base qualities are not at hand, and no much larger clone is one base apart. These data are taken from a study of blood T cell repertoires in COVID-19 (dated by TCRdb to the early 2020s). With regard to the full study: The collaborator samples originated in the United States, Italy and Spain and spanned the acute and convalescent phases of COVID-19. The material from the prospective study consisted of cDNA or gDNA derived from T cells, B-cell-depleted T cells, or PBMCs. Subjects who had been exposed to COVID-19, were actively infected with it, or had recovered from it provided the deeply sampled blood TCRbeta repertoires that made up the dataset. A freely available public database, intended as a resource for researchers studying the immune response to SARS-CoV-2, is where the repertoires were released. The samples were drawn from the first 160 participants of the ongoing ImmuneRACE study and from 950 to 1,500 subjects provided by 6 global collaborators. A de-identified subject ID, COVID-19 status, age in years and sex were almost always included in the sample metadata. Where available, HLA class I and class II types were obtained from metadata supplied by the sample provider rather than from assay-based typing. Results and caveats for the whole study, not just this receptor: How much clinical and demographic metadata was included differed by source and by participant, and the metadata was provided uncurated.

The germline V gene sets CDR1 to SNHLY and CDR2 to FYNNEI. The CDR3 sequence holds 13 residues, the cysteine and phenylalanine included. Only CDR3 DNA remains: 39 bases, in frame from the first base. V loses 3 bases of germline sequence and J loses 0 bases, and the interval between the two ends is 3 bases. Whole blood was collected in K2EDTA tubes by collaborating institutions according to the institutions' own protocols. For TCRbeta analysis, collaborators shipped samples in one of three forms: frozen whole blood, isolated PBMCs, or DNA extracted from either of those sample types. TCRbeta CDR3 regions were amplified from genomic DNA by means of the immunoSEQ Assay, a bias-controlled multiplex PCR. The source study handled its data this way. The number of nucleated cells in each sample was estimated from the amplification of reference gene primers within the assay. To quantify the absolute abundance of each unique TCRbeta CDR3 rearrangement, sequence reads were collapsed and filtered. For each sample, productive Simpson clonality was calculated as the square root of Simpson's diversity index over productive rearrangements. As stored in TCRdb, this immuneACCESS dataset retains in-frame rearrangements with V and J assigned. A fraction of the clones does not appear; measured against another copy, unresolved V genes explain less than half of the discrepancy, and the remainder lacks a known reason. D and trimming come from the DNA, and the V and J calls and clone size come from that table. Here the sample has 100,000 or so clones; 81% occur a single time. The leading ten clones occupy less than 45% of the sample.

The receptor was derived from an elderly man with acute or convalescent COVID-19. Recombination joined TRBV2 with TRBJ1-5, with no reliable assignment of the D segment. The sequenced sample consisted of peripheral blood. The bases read TGTGCCAGCAGTGAGTATAGCAATCAGCCCCAGCATTTT. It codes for CASSEYSNQPQHF. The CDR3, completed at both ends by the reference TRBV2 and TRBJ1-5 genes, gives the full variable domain EPEVTQTPSHQVTQMGQEVILRCVPISNHLYFYWYRQILGQKVEFLVSFYNNEISEKSEIFDDQFSVERPDGSNFTLKIRSTKLEDSAMYFCASSEYSNQPQHFGDGTRLSIL.